Listed below are T cell receptor beta chains from one sample, sequenced in a study of T cells after posttransplantation cyclophosphamide. Here immunoSEQ multiplex PCR was the method, and the copy in TCRdb shows in-frame clones only, minus some. The sample shows about 10,000 clones, none of them appearing just once. Here the sequenced sample was PBMCs, taken after allogeneic stem cell transplant with posttransplant cyclophosphamide. The receptors were sampled from a female patient aged 40-50 years who received an allogeneic stem cell transplant from a related donor, was CMV-positive, and had no GVHD. Some T cells may have come from the graft donor. The CDR3 runs from the conserved cysteine through the conserved F or W. Fields, in order: D gene, clone size, V gene, J gene, CDR3 protein, CDR3 DNA. The D gene is left open where the match is weak. Clone sizes are shown as once, few or many counts, or a class when the clone is expanded.

d_gene: TRBD1; abundance: many; v_gene: TRBV5-4; j_gene: TRBJ2-7; CDR3aa: CASSLRTGVYEQYF; CDR3nt: TGTGCCAGCAGCTTAAGGACAGGGGTCTACGAGCAGTACTTC
d_gene: TRBD1; abundance: many; v_gene: TRBV6-5; j_gene: TRBJ1-1; CDR3aa: CASSDRTGLAFF; CDR3nt: TGTGCCAGCAGTGACCGGACAGGTCTCGCTTTCTTT
d_gene: TRBD1; abundance: many; v_gene: TRBV7-9; j_gene: TRBJ2-1; CDR3aa: CASSRTRGQGNDEQFF; CDR3nt: TGTGCCAGCAGCCGCACCCGGGGACAGGGGAACGATGAGCAGTTCTTC
d_gene: -; abundance: many; v_gene: TRBV7-9; j_gene: TRBJ2-7; CDR3aa: CASSLQGLDVSSYEQYF; CDR3nt: TGTGCCAGCAGCTTGCAGGGGCTAGACGTATCATCCTACGAGCAGTACTTC
d_gene: TRBD2; abundance: many; v_gene: TRBV5-1; j_gene: TRBJ2-3; CDR3aa: CASSFFGTSGGATDTQYF; CDR3nt: TGCGCCAGCAGCTTCTTCGGGACTAGCGGGGGGGCCACAGATACGCAGTATTTT
d_gene: TRBD1; abundance: many; v_gene: TRBV6-4; j_gene: TRBJ1-2; CDR3aa: CASSDADRVYGYTF; CDR3nt: TGTGCCAGCAGTGACGCCGACAGGGTCTATGGCTACACCTTC
d_gene: -; abundance: many; v_gene: TRBV19; j_gene: TRBJ1-5; CDR3aa: CASRAGSPPNQPQHF; CDR3nt: TGTGCCAGTAGGGCAGGATCACCCCCTAATCAGCCCCAGCATTTT
d_gene: TRBD1; abundance: many; v_gene: TRBV19; j_gene: TRBJ1-4; CDR3aa: CASSEWGQGREKLFF; CDR3nt: TGTGCCAGTAGTGAGTGGGGACAGGGCCGCGAAAAACTGTTTTTT
d_gene: -; abundance: many; v_gene: TRBV12-3/TRBV12-4; j_gene: TRBJ2-7; CDR3aa: CASSLGAGVDWDEQYF; CDR3nt: TGTGCCAGCAGTTTAGGGGCCGGGGTTGACTGGGACGAGCAGTACTTC
d_gene: -; abundance: many; v_gene: TRBV18; j_gene: TRBJ1-2; CDR3aa: CASSPNPGPNYGYTF; CDR3nt: TGTGCCAGCTCACCAAATCCGGGTCCCAACTATGGCTACACCTTC